This T cell receptor (beta chain) was profiled in a study of T cells after somatic rescue of genetic block. TCRdb's table, derived via immunoSEQ multiplex PCR, lists solely in-frame clones and lacks some. Here the sample spans 110,000 or so clones, around nine tenths being singletons. The V and J ends lost 7 bases and 0 bases respectively, with 10 bases between them. The CDR3 runs 14 residues. In germline, CDR1 is SNHLY, CDR2 FYNNEI. The sample taken for sequencing was peripheral blood mononuclear cells (PBMCs). The rearrangement links TRBV2 to TRBJ2-1, with TRBD2 as a possible D gene (6 bases). This sequence was found in a woman between 18 and 29 years old. CDR3 in DNA: TGTGCCAGCACACGGGGGAGCTCCTACAATGAGCAGTTCTTC. Protein: CASTRGSSYNEQFF.